This T cell receptor beta chain emerged from a study of T cell responses to AZD1222 COVID-19 vaccine. General study points: Regions 160-218 and 743-854 held dominance among vaccine-associated CD4 TCRs, which spanned spike. White British people made up most donors, females outnumbered males, and clonal diversity was possibly underestimated. Repertoire samples came only from after the peak T cell response.

Clones were read by immunoSEQ multiplex PCR, and TCRdb kept only the in-frame ones, dropping some. The data hold 130,000 or so clones, with approximately 88% observed a single time. Trimming pared 4 bases from V and 4 bases from J, leaving 11 bases between. Germline CDR1 and CDR2: SGHTA and FQGTGA. CDR3 size: 13 residues. In this sample, this clone turned up once. Its antigen remains unidentified. The chain links TRBV7-3 to TRBJ2-7; D perhaps matches TRBD1 (6 bases). Sequencing was performed on peripheral blood, taken on day 0 of AZD1222 vaccination. The sequence came from an adult in good health. CDR3 coding DNA: TGTGCCAGCAGCTCCCAACAGGGTTACGAGCAGTACTTC. Protein sequence: CASSSQQGYEQYF.